The T cell receptor (beta chain) under discussion was sequenced for a study of T cell responses to AZD1222 COVID-19 vaccine. Sequencing was performed with immunoSEQ multiplex PCR; in TCRdb, only in-frame clones are kept and a portion is missing. Of about 81,000 clones detected, about 91% appear once; the ten largest clones hold about 5%. V trimming: 3 bases; J trimming: 0 bases; junction bases outside the gene matches: 3. There are 15 residues in the CDR3. Germline V gene lookup returns CDR1 MNHNS and CDR2 SASEGT. This clone occurred once. The receptor's source is an adult in good health. Material: peripheral blood, obtained on day 0 of AZD1222 vaccination. This rearrangement joins TRBV6-1 to TRBJ2-7; TRBD2 matches 9 bases. As DNA, the CDR3 is TGTGCCAGCAGTGACCCTAGCGGGAACTCCTACGAGCAGTACTTC. Amino acids: CASSDPSGNSYEQYF.